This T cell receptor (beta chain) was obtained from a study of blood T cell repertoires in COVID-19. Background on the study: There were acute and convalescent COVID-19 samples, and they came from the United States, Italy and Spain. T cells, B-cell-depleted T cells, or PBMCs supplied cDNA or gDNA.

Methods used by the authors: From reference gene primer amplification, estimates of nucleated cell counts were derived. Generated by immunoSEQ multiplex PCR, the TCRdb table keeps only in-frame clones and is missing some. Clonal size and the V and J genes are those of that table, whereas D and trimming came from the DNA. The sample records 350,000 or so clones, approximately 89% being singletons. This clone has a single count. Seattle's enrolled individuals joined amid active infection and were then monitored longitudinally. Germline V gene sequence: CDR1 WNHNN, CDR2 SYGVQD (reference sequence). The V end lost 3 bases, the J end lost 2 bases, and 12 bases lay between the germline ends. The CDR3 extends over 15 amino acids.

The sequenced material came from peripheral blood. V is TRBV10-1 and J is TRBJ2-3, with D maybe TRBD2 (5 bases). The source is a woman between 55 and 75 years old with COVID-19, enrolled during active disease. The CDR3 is CASSEPGISTDTQYF. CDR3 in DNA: TGCGCCAGCAGTGAACCGGGAATCTCCACAGATACGCAGTATTTT.